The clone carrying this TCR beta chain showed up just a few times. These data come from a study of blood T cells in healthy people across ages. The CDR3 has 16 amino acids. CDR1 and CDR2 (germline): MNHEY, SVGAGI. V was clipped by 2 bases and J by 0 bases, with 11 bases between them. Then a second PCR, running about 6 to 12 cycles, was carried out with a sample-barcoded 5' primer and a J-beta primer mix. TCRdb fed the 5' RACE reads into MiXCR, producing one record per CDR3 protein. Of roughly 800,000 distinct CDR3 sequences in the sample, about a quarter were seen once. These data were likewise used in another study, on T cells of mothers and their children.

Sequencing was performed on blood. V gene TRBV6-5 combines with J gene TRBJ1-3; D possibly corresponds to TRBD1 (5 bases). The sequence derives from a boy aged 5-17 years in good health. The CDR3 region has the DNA TGTGCCAGCAGTTACCAACAGGACCACTCTGGAAACACCATATATTTT. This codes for CASSYQQDHSGNTIYF.